This T cell receptor beta chain comes out of a study of PD-1 blockade in classical Hodgkin lymphoma. The study, taken as a whole, reports: Repertoire difference causes, possibly disease activity or prior therapy, remain undefined. Nivolumab initiated under 1 year post-ASCT led to patient exclusion.

Germline V gene data show CDR1 as SGHVS and CDR2 as FNYEAQ. Trimming took off 0 bases at V and 4 bases at J, with 16 bases between the two ends. The CDR3 has 17 residues. Produced via immunoSEQ multiplex PCR; TCRdb's table is partial and in-frame only. The repertoire has about 37,000 clones, 76% of them found once; the top ten carry less than 20%. Each patient relapsed following autologous stem cell transplantation, and prior brentuximab vedotin exposure differed. This clone appeared once. Antigen unknown. This chain joins TRBV7-6 and TRBJ1-3; no clear D. The clonotype comes from a human donor with classical Hodgkin lymphoma. The sequencing used peripheral blood mononuclear cells (PBMCs), collected before the second cycle of nivolumab. DNA for the CDR3: TGTGCCAGCAGCTTAGCGGTAGGAGGGCGGGTCGGAAACACCATATATTTT. Its protein product is CASSLAVGGRVGNTIYF.